These 11 T cell receptor beta chains share one sample of origin, sequenced in a study of read filtering for tumor transcriptome and immune sequencing. The library was built from roughly 400 ng RNA with molecular barcoded adaptors for alpha/delta and beta/gamma chains. A single record per CDR3 protein comes from TCRdb applying MiXCR to the reads. The sample lists 100,000 to 150,000 distinct CDR3 sequences; approximately 13% were seen once. Source material: a population of CD138-negative cells sorted from bone marrow. Every receptor here comes from a donor older than 35 with multiple myeloma.

This clonotype has a count of ten or more. V gene TRBV7-9 combines with J gene TRBJ2-3; D uncertain. This CDR3 has 16 residues. The V end was cut by 4 bases, the J end by 4 bases, with 18 bases between. Germline values: CDR1 SEHNR, CDR2 FQNEAQ (reference sequence). The chain's CDR3 is CASSSPRSPSSDTQYF. The DNA for the CDR3 is TGTGCCAGCAGCTCCCCTAGAAGCCCCTCCTCAGATACGCAGTATTTT.

In this sample, this clonotype turned up many times. The CDR3 here is CASSPNRGTWYNEQFF. DNA for the CDR3: TGTGCCAGCAGCCCCAACCGCGGGACTTGGTACAATGAGCAGTTCTTC. This rearrangement joins TRBV5-5 to TRBJ2-1; tentatively, D is TRBD2 (6 bases). Germline values: CDR1 SGHKS, CDR2 YYEKEE (reference sequence). Trimming removed 4 bases at V and 4 bases at J, with 18 bases between. The CDR3 length is 16 residues.

V usage is TRBV6-4 and J usage is TRBJ1-5, with no clear D. The CDR3 runs to 14 residues. Between the trimmed V and J ends, which lost 5 bases and 0 bases, there was a span of 8 bases. Germline V CDR1 and CDR2: MRHNA, SNTAGT. This CDR3 reads CASSKEYSNQPQHF. The CDR3 DNA reads as TGTGCCAGCAGTAAGGAATATAGCAATCAGCCCCAGCATTTT.

On this clonotype itself: The CDR3 does not close with the conserved phenylalanine or tryptophan, likely indicating a read error. V is TRBV29-1 and J is TRBJ2-5; tentatively, D is TRBD1 (5 bases). The CDR3 spans 15 residues. V gave up 3 bases and J gave up 2 bases, with 16 bases separating them. Germline values: CDR1 SQVTM, CDR2 ANQGSEA. Here the CDR3 reads CSVEGNLRQQETQYY. CDR3 coding DNA: TGCAGCGTTGAGGGGAACTTGCGACAGCAAGAGACCCAGTACTAC.

This clonotype was detected many times. The chain joins TRBV19 to TRBJ1-1; the D gene is possibly TRBD1 (5 bases). This CDR3 region has 13 residues. Between the trimmed V and J ends, which lost 3 bases and 6 bases, there was a span of 11 bases. Germline V lookup: CDR1 LNHDA, CDR2 SQIVND (reference sequence). CDR3 DNA: TGTGCCAGTAGTATCGGGGCGTTCCCTGAAGCTTTCTTT. The encoded protein is CASSIGAFPEAFF.

Ten or more counts support this clonotype. The chain recombines TRBV15 with TRBJ2-3; the D gene is possibly TRBD2 (5 bases). The V gene's germline CDR1 is LNHNV and CDR2 YYDKDF (reference sequence). The CDR3 has 15 residues. V lost 0 bases and J 2 bases, leaving 9 bases between the germline ends. CDR3 DNA sequence: TGTGCCACCAGCAGAGATAGCGACCTCACAGATACGCAGTATTTT. The encoded protein is CATSRDSDLTDTQYF.

This clonotype has just a few counts. V and J are TRBV14 and TRBJ1-2; TRBD1 matches at 7 bases. The CDR3 sequence is 15 residues long. After removal of 4 bases from V and 7 bases from J, the junction contained 12 bases not matched to a gene. Germline values: CDR1 SGHDN, CDR2 FVKESK. CDR3 region: CASSPRTVQGIGYTF. The CDR3 region has the DNA TGTGCCAGCAGCCCCAGAACAGTACAGGGGATTGGCTACACCTTC.

The table lists this clonotype with many counts. This rearrangement joins TRBV20-1 to TRBJ2-3; the match to TRBD2 covers 8 bases. Germline lookup yields CDR1 DFQATT and CDR2 SNEGSKA (reference sequence). After removal of 5 bases from V and 7 bases from J, the junction contained 11 bases not matched to a gene. The CDR3 covers 14 residues. The CDR3 nucleotides are TGCAGTGCTCCAAAAGCGGGAGCGGTGAATACGCAGTATTTT. Translation gives CSAPKAGAVNTQYF.

This clonotype was observed at least ten times. The chain joins TRBV28 to TRBJ2-6; D might be TRBD1 (6 bases). The CDR3 sequence is 15 residues long. Trimming left V 6 bases short and J 4 bases short, with 13 bases between. CDR1 MDHEN and CDR2 SYDVKM come from the germline V gene. Here the CDR3 DNA reads TGTGCCAGCAGAGCTCAGGGGACGGGGGCCAACGTCCTGACTTTC. Its translation: CASRAQGTGANVLTF.

This clonotype was seen repeatedly, ten times or more. The rearrangement links TRBV7-8 to TRBJ2-1; 7 bases are a match to TRBD2. The CDR3 has 15 residues. Germline V lookup: CDR1 SGHVS, CDR2 FQNEAQ. Trimming took 3 bases from V and 2 from J; bases not matched to a gene: 4. The CDR3 loop is CASSFGRPAYNEQFF. The CDR3, as DNA: TGTGCCAGCAGCTTCGGGAGGCCTGCCTACAATGAGCAGTTCTTC.

The sample holds many counts of this clonotype. The V call is TRBV11-3, the J call TRBJ2-1, with 11 bases lining up with TRBD2. From germline, CDR1 is SGHNT and CDR2 YENEEA. Trimming removed 4 bases from V and 4 bases from J; junction bases left unmatched: 6. This CDR3 region has 16 residues. DNA of the CDR3: TGTGCCAGCAGCTCGCCGGGGACTAGCGGATACAATGAGCAGTTCTTC. Translating gives CASSSPGTSGYNEQFF. The entire variable domain, with the rest obtained from reference TRBV11-3 and TRBJ2-1, is as follows: EAGVVQSPRYKIIEKKQPVAFWCNPISGHNTLYWYLQNLGQGPELLIRYENEEAVDDSQLPKDRFSAERLKGVDSTLKIQPAELGDSAVYLCASSSPGTSGYNEQFFGPGTRLTVL.